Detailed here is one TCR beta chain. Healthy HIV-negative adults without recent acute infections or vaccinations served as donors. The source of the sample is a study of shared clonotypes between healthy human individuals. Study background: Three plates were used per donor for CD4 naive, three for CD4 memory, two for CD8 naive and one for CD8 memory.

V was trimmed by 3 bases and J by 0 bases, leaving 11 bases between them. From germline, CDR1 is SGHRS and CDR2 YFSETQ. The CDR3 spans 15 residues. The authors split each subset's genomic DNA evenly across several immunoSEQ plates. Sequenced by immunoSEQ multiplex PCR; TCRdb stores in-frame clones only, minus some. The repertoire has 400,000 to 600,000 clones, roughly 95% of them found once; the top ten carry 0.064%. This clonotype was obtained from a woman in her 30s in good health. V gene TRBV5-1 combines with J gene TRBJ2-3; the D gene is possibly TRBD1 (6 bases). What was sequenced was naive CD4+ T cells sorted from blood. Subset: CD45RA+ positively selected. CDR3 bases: TGCGCCAGCAGCTCTAGGCAGGGGAGCACAGATACGCAGTATTTT. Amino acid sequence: CASSSRQGSTDTQYF. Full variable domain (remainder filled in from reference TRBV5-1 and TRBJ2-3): KAGVTQTPRYLIKTRGQQVTLSCSPISGHRSVSWYQQTPGQGLQFLFEYFSETQRNKGNFPGRFSGRQFSNSRSEMNVSTLELGDSALYLCASSSRQGSTDTQYFGPGTRLTVL.